These 24 T cell receptor beta chains were all obtained from the same sample, sequenced in a study of shared clonotypes between healthy human individuals. Assay: immunoSEQ multiplex PCR; the TCRdb copy retains only in-frame clones and omits some. The data show about 1 million clones, around 74% seen once. The specimen sequenced was memory CD4+ T cells sorted from blood. Regarding subset: CD45RA-negative fraction. These receptors were taken from a man between 18 and 29 years old in good health.

Many counts were recorded for this clone. This chain links TRBV5-6 with TRBJ1-4, with 7 bases aligning to TRBD1. In germline, CDR1 is SGHDT, CDR2 YYEEEE. The CDR3 sequence is 15 residues long. J lost 1 base, V lost 0 bases, and 0 bases had no gene match. Here the CDR3 reads CASSLDRGTNEKLFF. CDR3 nucleotides: TGTGCCAGCAGCTTGGACAGGGGAACTAATGAAAAACTGTTTTTT. Together with reference TRBV5-6 and TRBJ1-4, the CDR3 gives the full variable domain: DAGVTQSPTHLIKTRGQQVTLRCSPKSGHDTVSWYQQALGQGPQFIFQYYEEEERQRGNFPDRFSGHQFPNYSSELNVNALLLGDSALYLCASSLDRGTNEKLFFGSGTQLSVL.

This clone showed up just a few times. The chain employs TRBV10-3 and TRBJ1-1; 7 nucleotides match TRBD1. Per germline, CDR1 ENHRY and CDR2 SYGVKD. V shed 6 bases and J 5 bases; nucleotides not matched to a gene: 0. This CDR3 spans 11 amino acids. Here the CDR3 reads CAIRTGTEAFF. In nucleotides, the CDR3 is TGTGCCATCAGGACAGGGACTGAAGCTTTCTTT.

V usage is TRBV18 and J usage is TRBJ2-7; D is unresolved. The germline V gene encodes CDR1 KGHSH and CDR2 LQKENI. The CDR3 is 15 residues long. The V and J ends lost 3 bases and 0 bases respectively, with 12 bases between them. In DNA, the CDR3 is TGTGCCAGCTCACCTTCGCCAAATCCCTCCTACGAGCAGTACTTC. Protein: CASSPSPNPSYEQYF.

This rearrangement joins TRBV6-5 to TRBJ2-7; the D gene is possibly TRBD2 (7 bases). This CDR3 has 15 residues. V was cut by 6 bases and J by 6 bases, with 21 bases left in between. Germline CDR1 MNHEY, CDR2 SVGAGI. CDR3 sequence reads: CASSRARGGAGEQYF. Written as DNA, the CDR3 is TGTGCCAGCAGCCGAGCCAGGGGAGGGGCGGGCGAGCAGTACTTC.

J is TRBJ2-5 and V is TRBV27; D is uncertain. The CDR3 is 13 residues long. Germline V CDR1 and CDR2: MNHEY, SMNVEV (reference sequence). V shed 5 bases and J shed 5 bases, with 12 bases lying between them. The CDR3 loop is CASSPNVRETQYF. In DNA form, the CDR3 reads TGTGCCAGCAGTCCTAACGTCCGGGAGACCCAGTACTTC.

The gene calls are TRBV6-1 and TRBJ2-3, with 8 bases that match TRBD1. The CDR3 runs 17 residues. Germline V CDR1 and CDR2: MNHNS, SASEGT. V dropped 0 bases and J dropped 2; count of bases not matched to a gene: 7. The CDR3 DNA reads as TGTGCCAGCAGTGAAGCGATTCTCCAGGGGGCCACAGATACGCAGTATTTT. Translated, it gives CASSEAILQGATDTQYF.

Of note for this clone: The same CDR3 can be traced to other DNA sequences in this sample. The chain recombines TRBV11-3 with TRBJ2-7, with D possibly TRBD1 on 6 matching bases. The CDR3 extends over 15 amino acids. Germline V gives CDR1 SGHNT, CDR2 YENEEA. Trimming pared 0 bases from V and 0 bases from J, leaving 9 bases between. The CDR3 region is CASSLETGSSYEQYF. The CDR3 bases are TGTGCCAGCAGCTTAGAAACAGGGAGCTCCTACGAGCAGTACTTC. Together with reference TRBV11-3 and TRBJ2-7, the CDR3 gives the full variable domain: EAGVVQSPRYKIIEKKQPVAFWCNPISGHNTLYWYLQNLGQGPELLIRYENEEAVDDSQLPKDRFSAERLKGVDSTLKIQPAELGDSAVYLCASSLETGSSYEQYFGPGTRLTVT.

A single count supports this clone. The CDR3 nucleotides are TGCGCCAGCAGCCAAGAATGGACAGGCCATAGCAATCAGCCCCAGCATTTT. The encoded protein is CASSQEWTGHSNQPQHF. J is TRBJ1-5 and V is TRBV4-3; TRBD1 matches at 7 bases. V lost 0 bases, J lost 0 bases, and 5 bases stayed unmatched. The CDR3 runs to 17 residues. Per germline, CDR1 LGHNA and CDR2 YSLEER.

This clone was counted a few times. The chain is built from TRBV5-1 and TRBJ2-2, with 8 bases aligning to TRBD1. J gave up 0 bases and V 4 bases, and 2 bases lay outside the gene matches. The CDR3 runs 15 residues. Germline V lookup: CDR1 SGHRS, CDR2 YFSETQ. CDR3 DNA sequence: TGCGCCAGCAGCACAGGGGGGACGAACACCGGGGAGCTGTTTTTT. Translated, it gives CASSTGGTNTGELFF.

The V gene is TRBV7-9, the J gene TRBJ2-5; 8 bases are a match to TRBD1. Germline CDR1 is SEHNR and CDR2 is FQNEAQ (reference sequence). The CDR3 covers 15 residues. The V and J ends lost 5 bases and 1 base, in that order; junction bases with no gene match: 6. CDR3 residues: CASSRGTGPQETQYF. CDR3 sequence (DNA): TGTGCCAGCAGCCGAGGGACAGGACCCCAAGAGACCCAGTACTTC.

In its sample, this clone was seen once. The V gene is TRBV4-1, the J gene TRBJ1-6; TRBD1 is a possible D gene (6 bases). Trimming took 1 base from V and 6 from J, leaving 13 bases between them. CDR3 size: 16 residues. CDR1 and CDR2 (germline): MGHRA, YSYEKL. The CDR3 is CASSQAGDAGNSPLHF. In DNA form, the CDR3 reads TGCGCCAGCAGCCAAGCAGGGGATGCCGGTAATTCACCCCTCCACTTT.

The chain uses TRBV2 and TRBJ2-3; TRBD2 is a possible D gene (5 bases). From germline, CDR1 is SNHLY and CDR2 FYNNEI. The CDR3 sequence is 14 residues long. Trimming cost V 7 bases and J 1 base, with 12 bases left between them. The CDR3 DNA is TGTGCCAGCAATCAACCCGGGGGCACAGATACGCAGTATTTT. It codes for CASNQPGGTDTQYF. The entire variable domain, with the rest obtained from reference TRBV2 and TRBJ2-3, is as follows: EPEVTQTPSHQVTQMGQEVILRCVPISNHLYFYWYRQILGQKVEFLVSFYNNEISEKSEIFDDQFSVERPDGSNFTLKIRSTKLEDSAMYFCASNQPGGTDTQYFGPGTRLTVL.

The chain has TRBV30 and TRBJ1-1; D is undetermined. V was shortened by 5 bases and J by 6 bases, with 13 bases between the two germline ends. The CDR3 consists of 12 residues. CDR1 and CDR2 (germline): GTSNPN, SVGIG (reference sequence). The CDR3 coding sequence is TGTGCCTGGTACCAGGTTGGCGCTGAAGCTTTCTTT. It encodes CAWYQVGAEAFF.

The chain combines TRBV5-4 with TRBJ2-3; D may be TRBD1 or TRBD2 (5 bases each). The CDR3 has 16 amino acids. Per germline, CDR1 SGHNT and CDR2 YYREEE (reference sequence). The V gene lost 4 bases and the J gene lost 0 bases, with 15 bases spanning the gap. CDR3: CASSPSGQRSTDTQYF. CDR3 DNA sequence: TGTGCCAGCAGCCCCTCGGGGCAGCGAAGCACAGATACGCAGTATTTT.

Regarding this clone: In the same sample, other DNA sequences code for this CDR3. The chain employs TRBV10-3 and TRBJ2-1; 7 bases are shared with TRBD2. The ends lost 4 bases at V and 7 bases at J; junction bases unmatched: 1. The V gene's germline CDR1 is ENHRY and CDR2 SYGVKD. This CDR3 has 12 amino acids. The CDR3 protein is CAISGGGNEQFF. The CDR3 nucleotides are TGTGCCATCAGTGGGGGAGGGAATGAGCAGTTCTTC.

V usage is TRBV19 and J usage is TRBJ2-5; D is perhaps TRBD1 (6 bases). CDR1 and CDR2 from the germline V gene are LNHDA and SQIVND (reference sequence). CDR3 length: 13 residues. V was clipped by 5 bases and J by 4 bases, with 11 bases between them. This chain's CDR3 is CASSSRRGETQYF. Here the CDR3 DNA reads TGTGCCAGTAGTTCCCGCAGGGGAGAGACCCAGTACTTC.

V usage is TRBV4-1 and J usage is TRBJ2-7, with D hard to call. CDR1 and CDR2 from the germline V gene are MGHRA and YSYEKL. CDR3 length: 13 residues. Trimming removed 1 base at V and 6 bases at J, with 10 bases between. CDR3 sequence reads: CASSQGAMGEQYF. CDR3 DNA sequence: TGCGCCAGCAGCCAAGGTGCGATGGGCGAGCAGTACTTC.

This chain uses TRBV5-1 with TRBJ2-3; maybe TRBD2 (6 bases). CDR3 size: 15 residues. V dropped 4 bases and J dropped 1 base, with 13 bases sitting between them. Germline-derived CDR1 and CDR2 are SGHRS and YFSETQ. The CDR3 spells CASSNRDWRTDTQYF. In nucleotides, the CDR3 is TGCGCCAGCAGCAACCGGGACTGGCGCACAGATACGCAGTATTTT.

This clone showed up just a few times. The chain recombines TRBV28 with TRBJ1-2; D is undetermined. The CDR3 is 14 residues long. Germline CDR1 reads MDHEN; CDR2 reads SYDVKM. V was clipped by 6 bases and J by 1 base, with 12 bases between them. As DNA, the CDR3 is TGTGCCAGCAGCTTTTCGCGCAGTAACTATGGCTACACCTTC. It is translated as CASSFSRSNYGYTF.

V and J are TRBV27 and TRBJ1-4; 7 bases are shared with TRBD1. The germline gives CDR1 MNHEY, CDR2 SMNVEV (reference sequence). The CDR3 is 14 residues long. V dropped 2 bases and J dropped 7; count of bases not matched to a gene: 4. CDR3 in amino acids: CASSLGTATEKLFF. DNA for the CDR3: TGTGCCAGCAGTTTAGGGACAGCTACTGAAAAACTGTTTTTT.

The chain couples TRBV7-9 to TRBJ1-2; 9 nucleotides match TRBD1. The CDR3 spans 15 residues. The V and J ends lost 5 bases and 6 bases, in that order; junction bases with no gene match: 10. Germline V gene data show CDR1 as SEHNR and CDR2 as FQNEAQ (reference sequence). The DNA of the CDR3 is TGTGCCAGCAGCGCCTACACAGGGGGCGCCGATGGCTACACCTTC. It yields the protein CASSAYTGGADGYTF.

This clone was counted between two and nine times. The identical CDR3 is also encoded by other nucleotide sequences in the sample. The V and J genes are TRBV18 and TRBJ2-5; D is uncertain. This CDR3 is 13 amino acids long. Trimming pared 3 bases from V and 2 bases from J, leaving 7 bases between. From germline, CDR1 is KGHSH and CDR2 LQKENI. The CDR3 sequence: CASSPRRQETQYF. In DNA, the CDR3 is TGTGCCAGCTCACCCCGGAGACAAGAGACCCAGTACTTC.

V is TRBV10-3 and J is TRBJ2-3; 10 bases map to TRBD2. The germline CDR1 and CDR2 sequences are ENHRY and SYGVKD. Trimming took 3 bases from V and 6 from J; bases not matched to a gene: 6. This CDR3 is built from 15 residues. DNA of the CDR3: TGTGCCATCAGTGAAGCGGGAGGGGGTAAGGATACGCAGTATTTT. Protein sequence: CAISEAGGGKDTQYF.

The chain uses TRBV4-1 and TRBJ2-3, with 9 bases lining up with TRBD2. Germline assignment: CDR1 MGHRA and CDR2 YSYEKL. V lost 2 bases, J lost 8 bases, and 17 bases stayed unmatched. The CDR3 loop spans 18 amino acids. The CDR3 DNA follows: TGCGCCAGCAGCCAACAAGATTTTGGCGGGAGGGCCTCGGGTACGCAGTATTTT. This translates into CASSQQDFGGRASGTQYF.